The entry below gives a single T cell receptor (beta chain) sequence along with its context. The CDR3 runs 14 residues. From germline, CDR1 is SGHVS and CDR2 FQNEAQ. The V and J ends lost 11 bases and 6 bases respectively, with 21 bases between them. The sample originates from a study of blood T cell repertoires in COVID-19. Study details: PBMCs, B-cell-depleted T cells, or T cells provided the cDNA or gDNA that made up the material.

Sequencing used immunoSEQ multiplex PCR; TCRdb keeps in-frame clones, though not all of them. The top ten clones hold almost 2% of a sample with around 270,000 clones, roughly 90% of them seen once. The V and J genes are TRBV7-8 and TRBJ2-3; D may be TRBD1 (6 bases). The sequence was obtained from a man younger than 40 with active or convalescent COVID-19. The specimen sequenced was peripheral blood. The chain's CDR3 is CAGAWGHSSDTQYF. The CDR3 region has the DNA TGTGCCGGCGCGTGGGGACACTCAAGTGATACGCAGTATTTT.